Below, one T cell receptor beta chain is given with its context. This record comes from a study of blood T cell repertoires in COVID-19. In the authors' workflow: Reference gene primer amplification gave nucleated cell count estimates. Profiling relied on immunoSEQ multiplex PCR, and the TCRdb table lists in-frame clones only, not all of them. V and J calls and clone size are those listed in that table; D and trimming were worked out from the DNA. The sample has 60,000 to 90,000 clones; about 83% are singletons. There are 18 residues in the CDR3. Per the germline V gene, CDR1 is SGHRS and CDR2 is YFSETQ. Unmatched junction bases numbered 14, after V lost 0 bases and J lost 5 bases.

The V gene is TRBV5-1, the J gene TRBJ2-5; 9 nucleotides match TRBD2. This TCR derives from a man aged 50-59 years with acute or convalescent COVID-19. The specimen sequenced was peripheral blood. The CDR3 region is CASSLEAGGRRRRETQYF. CDR3 bases: TGCGCCAGCAGCTTGGAGGCGGGGGGGCGCCGTAGAAGGGAGACCCAGTACTTC.